The subject of this entry is one T cell receptor (beta chain). The CDR3 is 15 amino acids. CDR1 is ENHRY and CDR2 is SYGVKD in the germline V gene. V gave up 3 bases and J gave up 1 base, with 12 bases separating them. This entry belongs to a study of blood T cell repertoires in COVID-19. In the study overall: Both acute and convalescent COVID-19 samples were obtained from the United States, Italy and Spain. The analysed material was cDNA or gDNA that came from T cells, B-cell-depleted T cells, or PBMCs.

Original processing notes: Nucleated cell number was recorded as an estimate derived from reference gene primer amplification. Profiling relied on immunoSEQ multiplex PCR, and the TCRdb table lists in-frame clones only, not all of them. V and J calls and clone size come straight from that table; D and trimming were deduced from the DNA. The sample yields some 110,000 clones, roughly 79% seen once. Sequencing was performed on peripheral blood. The receptor was isolated from a man older than 75 with acute or convalescent COVID-19. V usage is TRBV10-3 and J usage is TRBJ1-1, with a weak D call TRBD1 (6 bases). In DNA form, the CDR3 reads TGTGCCATCAGTGAAACTGGGACACCGAACACTGAAGCTTTCTTT. Translating it yields CAISETGTPNTEAFF.